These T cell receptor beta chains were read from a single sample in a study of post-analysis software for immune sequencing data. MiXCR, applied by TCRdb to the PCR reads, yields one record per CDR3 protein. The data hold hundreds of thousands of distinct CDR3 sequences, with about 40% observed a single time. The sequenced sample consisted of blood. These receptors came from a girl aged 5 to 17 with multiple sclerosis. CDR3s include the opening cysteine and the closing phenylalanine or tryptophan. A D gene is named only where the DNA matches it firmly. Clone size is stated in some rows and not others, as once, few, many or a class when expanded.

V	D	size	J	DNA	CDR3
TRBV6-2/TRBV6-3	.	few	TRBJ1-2	TGTGCCAGCAGTCGGACGGTAACCTCCAACTATGGCTACACCTTC	CASSRTVTSNYGYTF
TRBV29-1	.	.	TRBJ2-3	TGCAGCGTTGAAGATGCCCGACCGACTAGCACAGATACGCAGTATTTT	CSVEDARPTSTDTQYF
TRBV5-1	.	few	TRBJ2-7	TGCGCCAGCAGCTTGGACAGGGTTGCGTACGAGCAGTACTTC	CASSLDRVAYEQYF
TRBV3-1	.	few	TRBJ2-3	TGTGCCAGCAGCGCTGGGACACGCGATACGCAGTATTTT	CASSAGTRDTQYF
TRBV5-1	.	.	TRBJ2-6	TGCGCCAGCAGCTCGGAGGGTATCTCTGGGGCCAACGTCCTGACTTTC	CASSSEGISGANVLTF
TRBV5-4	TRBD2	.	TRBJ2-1	TGTGCCAGCAGCCCGGGGGAGCGGGAGTTCCATGAGCAGTTCTTC	CASSPGEREFHEQFF
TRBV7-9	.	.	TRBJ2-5	TGTGCCAGCAGCTTAGCGGGAGGTACAGGGGCGGAGACCCAGTACTTC	CASSLAGGTGAETQYF
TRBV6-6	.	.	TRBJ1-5	TGTGCCAGCGGTCCCGGGTCGGGACCCCAGCATTTT	CASGPGSGPQHF
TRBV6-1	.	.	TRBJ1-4	TGTGCCAGCAAAGGGCAGACGGTGGAGGATAATGAAAAACTGTTTTTT	CASKGQTVEDNEKLFF
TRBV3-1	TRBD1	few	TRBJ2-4	TGTGCCAGCAGCCAAAGACAAGGACAGGCCAGCAAAAACATTCAGTACTTC	CASSQRQGQASKNIQYF
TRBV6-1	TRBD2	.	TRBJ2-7	TGTGCCAGCAGAGGGGCGGGGGGTACCTACGAGCAGTACTTC	CASRGAGGTYEQYF
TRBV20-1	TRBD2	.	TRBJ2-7	TGCAGTGCTGCCCAAGGGCTAGCGGGGGATGCCTACGAGCAGTACTTC	CSAAQGLAGDAYEQYF
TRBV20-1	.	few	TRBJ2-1	TGCAGTGCTAGAGACCGTCACGGGGCCTACAATGAGCAGTTCTTC	CSARDRHGAYNEQFF
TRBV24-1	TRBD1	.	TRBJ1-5	TGTGCCACCAGTGACCCCGGGACAGGGTTTCGCAATCAGCCCCAGCATTTT	CATSDPGTGFRNQPQHF
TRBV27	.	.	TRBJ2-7	TGTGCCAGCAGTCCCCCCCCGGGGGGCCATGGCGAGCAGTACTTC	CASSPPPGGHGEQYF
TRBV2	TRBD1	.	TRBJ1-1	TGTGCCACCCAGGGGGCGGGGGCTGAAGCTTTCTTT	CATQGAGAEAFF
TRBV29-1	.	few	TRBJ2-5	TGCAGCGCCACGGACAGTCCGGAGACCCAGTACTTC	CSATDSPETQYF
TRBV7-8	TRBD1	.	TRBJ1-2	TGTGCCAGCAGCTCCGATGGAAGGGACAGGGACGGCTACACCTTC	CASSSDGRDRDGYTF
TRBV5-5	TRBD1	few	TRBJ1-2	TGTGCCAGCAGCTTTAGAACGGGACAGGACCAGCTGCTCTATGGCTACACCTTC	CASSFRTGQDQLLYGYTF
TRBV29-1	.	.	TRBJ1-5	TGCAGCGTGTCACAGGGTGGCAATCAGCCCCAGCATTTT	CSVSQGGNQPQHF
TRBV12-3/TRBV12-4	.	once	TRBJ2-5	TGTGCCAGCAGTTTATTACACCAAGAGACCCAGTACTTC	CASSLLHQETQYF
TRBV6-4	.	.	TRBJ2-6	TGTGCCAGCAGTGACCCAGGGTCCGGGGACAACGTCCTGACTTTC	CASSDPGSGDNVLTF
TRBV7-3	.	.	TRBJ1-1	TGTGCCAGCAGCCAAATCGGGGATGGGACTGAAGCTTTCTTT	CASSQIGDGTEAFF
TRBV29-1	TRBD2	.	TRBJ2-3	TGCAGCGTTGTACGGGGCGGGGGGCTCAGCACAGATACGCAGTATTTT	CSVVRGGGLSTDTQYF
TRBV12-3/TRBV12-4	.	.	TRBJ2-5	TGTGCCAGCAGCCCGTCCGAGGGGGGGCAACCTAGAAATGAGCAGTACTTC	CASSPSEGGQPRNEQYF
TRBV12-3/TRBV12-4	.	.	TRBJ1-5	TGTGCCAGCAGTCGACTAGTGAATCAGCCCCAGCATTTT	CASSRLVNQPQHF
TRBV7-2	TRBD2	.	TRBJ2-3	TGTGCCAGCAGCTTTACTCTAGCGGGGGGTTCAGATACGCAGTATTTT	CASSFTLAGGSDTQYF
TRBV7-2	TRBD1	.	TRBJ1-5	TGTGCCAGCAGCACGGGACAGGGAGGCAATCAGCCCCAGCATTTT	CASSTGQGGNQPQHF
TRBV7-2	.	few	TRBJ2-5	TGTGCCAGCAGCGGGGGGACGGGGTCCCAGTACTTC	CASSGGTGSQYF
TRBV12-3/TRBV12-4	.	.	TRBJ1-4	TGTGCCAGCAGCTCAGAATTTCAGCCGGATGAAAAACTGTTTTTT	CASSSEFQPDEKLFF
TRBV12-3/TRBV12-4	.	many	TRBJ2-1	TGTGCCAGCAGTTACGCCACTTACAATGAGCAGTTCTTC	CASSYATYNEQFF